This T cell receptor beta chain originates from a study of T cells in localized non-small cell lung cancer. The CDR3 consists of 15 residues. Germline-derived CDR1 and CDR2 are SGHRS and YFSETQ. The ends were cut back, 1 base at V and 5 bases at J, with 15 bases in the middle. Assay used: immunoSEQ multiplex PCR; TCRdb lists only in-frame clones, some missing. The repertoire holds about 4,500 clones, with around 30% as singletons. This clonotype originated in a male donor aged 60 or over with stage I lung adenocarcinoma. The sample consisted of lung tumor tissue, taken before any cancer treatment. The chain uses TRBV5-1 and TRBJ1-2; D is possibly TRBD1 (5 bases). The CDR3 protein is CASSLPRDGTYGYTF. Here the CDR3 DNA reads TGCGCCAGCAGCTTGCCTCGGGACGGAACATATGGCTACACCTTC. Full variable domain (outside the CDR3, taken from reference TRBV5-1 and TRBJ1-2): KAGVTQTPRYLIKTRGQQVTLSCSPISGHRSVSWYQQTPGQGLQFLFEYFSETQRNKGNFPGRFSGRQFSNSRSEMNVSTLELGDSALYLCASSLPRDGTYGYTFGSGTRLTVV.